Below are 26 T cell receptor beta chains sequenced from a single sample in a study of T-cell reconstitution after alpha-beta-depleted transplantation in children. Unique molecular identifiers were used in preparing the TCRbeta library. TCRdb re-called the PCR reads with MiXCR, one entry per CDR3 protein. The data show 540,000 or so distinct CDR3 sequences, with roughly 24% seen just once and roughly 14% held by the top ten. Specimen: PBMCs, mostly from graft donor cells, collected 360 days after TCRalphabeta/CD19-depleted stem cell transplant. The receptors stem from a boy in the first two years of life who had a stem cell transplant for acute myeloid leukemia, so the T cells may come from the graft donor.

A few counts support this clonotype. The chain links TRBV20-1 to TRBJ2-1; 8 bases agree with TRBD1. The CDR3 consists of 14 residues. Germline V lookup: CDR1 DFQATT, CDR2 SNEGSKA (reference sequence). Germline trimming cut 6 bases from V and 3 bases from J; bases unmatched to any gene: 7. CDR3 residues: CSAQDRAIYNEQFF. The CDR3 nucleotides read TGCAGTGCCCAGGACAGGGCAATCTACAATGAGCAGTTCTTC.

This rearrangement joins TRBV20-1 to TRBJ2-3; 7 bases line up with TRBD1. The length of the CDR3 is 14 residues. The V segment lost 2 bases and the J segment 9 bases; nucleotides outside the gene matches: 11. Germline CDR1 is DFQATT and CDR2 is SNEGSKA (reference sequence). CDR3 protein: CSARHRQGITTQYF. The CDR3 region has the DNA TGCAGTGCTAGACACCGACAGGGTATCACAACGCAGTATTTT.

CDR3 in DNA: TGTGCCAGCAGTTTCCTAGCGGGGGGGCCCCTGACCCAGTACTTC. Its protein is CASSFLAGGPLTQYF. The V and J genes are TRBV12-3 or TRBV12-4 and TRBJ2-5; TRBD2 agrees at 12 bases. The CDR3 consists of 15 residues. After removal of 3 bases from V and 7 bases from J, the junction contained 6 bases not matched to a gene.

This clonotype was seen at least ten times. The chain has TRBV12-3 or TRBV12-4 and TRBJ1-1; D is unresolved. Trimming stripped 4 bases from V and 7 bases from J, with 13 bases between. The CDR3 is 13 residues long. The CDR3 loop reads CASSSPFHIEAFF. The CDR3 coding sequence is TGTGCCAGCAGTTCCCCTTTCCATATTGAAGCTTTCTTT.

The chain has TRBV29-1 and TRBJ2-4; TRBD2 is a possible D gene (7 bases). Looked up from germline, CDR1 is SQVTM and CDR2 is ANQGSEA. The CDR3 is made up of 12 amino acids. CDR3 nucleotides: TGCAGGGCGGGGGCTTGGGGGAACATTCAGTACTTC. It yields the protein CRAGAWGNIQYF.

The V and J genes are TRBV12-3 or TRBV12-4 and TRBJ2-7; D is undetermined. This CDR3 has 14 amino acids. V lost 1 base and J lost 0, with 7 bases in between. The CDR3 nucleotides read TGTGCCAGCAGTTTAGGGTTCGTCTCCTACGAGCAGTACTTC. It translates to CASSLGFVSYEQYF.

In its sample, this clonotype was seen a few times. The chain recombines TRBV12-3 or TRBV12-4 with TRBJ1-1; D ambiguous. The CDR3 contains 12 residues. V shed 8 bases and J shed 3 bases, with 10 bases lying between them. The CDR3 loop is CASLRTDTEAFF. CDR3 DNA sequence: TGTGCCAGCCTTCGTACCGACACTGAAGCTTTCTTT.

This clonotype appeared a few times. The CDR3 DNA reads as TGTGCCAGCAGACCCTGGACAGGAACGAGCTCCTACGAGCAGTACGTC. It is translated as CASRPWTGTSSYEQYV. The chain employs TRBV6-1 and TRBJ2-7, with 7 bases that match TRBD1. The CDR3 is made up of 16 amino acids. From germline, CDR1 is MNHNS and CDR2 SASEGT. Unmatched junction bases numbered 11, after V lost 6 bases and J lost 0 bases.

In its sample, this clonotype was seen a few times. The J gene is TRBJ2-3, the V gene TRBV24-1, with D tentatively TRBD2 (7 bases). Germline V gene data show CDR1 as KGHDR and CDR2 as SFDVKD. CDR3 length equals 13 residues. V lost 7 bases, J lost 6 bases, and 13 bases lay in between. The CDR3 sequence: CATRGGVMDTQYF. The CDR3 DNA reads as TGTGCCACCAGAGGGGGGGTAATGGATACGCAGTATTTT.

This clonotype was counted only a few times. The chain joins TRBV7-2 to TRBJ2-1, with 8 bases fitting TRBD2. Germline CDR1 reads SGHTA; CDR2 reads FQGNSA. This CDR3 contains 15 residues. The V and J ends lost 6 bases and 6 bases, in that order; junction bases with no gene match: 10. CDR3 in DNA: TGTGCCAGCAGTCACCTTACTAGCGGCCCCAATGAGCAGTTCTTC. Translated: CASSHLTSGPNEQFF.

This clonotype was recorded many times. This chain links TRBV20-1 with TRBJ1-2; 9 nucleotides align to TRBD1. This CDR3 has 16 residues. Germline V CDR1 and CDR2: DFQATT, SNEGSKA (reference sequence). J was trimmed by 2 bases and V by 5 bases; bases with no gene match: 12. Here the CDR3 DNA reads TGCAGTGCTGGCAAAGAGGGGACAGGGAAAAACTATGGCTACACCTTC. Residues: CSAGKEGTGKNYGYTF.

In this sample, this clonotype turned up many times. The genes are TRBV29-1 and TRBJ2-5; 8 positions match TRBD2. The germline V gene has CDR1 SQVTM and CDR2 ANQGSEA. V shed 5 bases and J 2 bases; nucleotides not matched to a gene: 7. The CDR3 extends over 14 amino acids. CDR3 protein: CSVPGTRGQETQYF. In nucleotides, the CDR3 is TGCAGCGTTCCGGGGACTAGGGGACAAGAGACCCAGTACTTC.

The sample holds many counts of this clonotype. The chain employs TRBV20-1 and TRBJ2-5; 7 nucleotides agree with TRBD2. Germline CDR1 is DFQATT and CDR2 is SNEGSKA (reference sequence). The CDR3 is 17 residues long. V gave up 0 bases and J gave up 5 bases; unmatched junction bases: 15. CDR3 loop: CSARDLVGREGWETQYF. CDR3 nucleotide sequence: TGCAGTGCTAGAGATTTAGTCGGCAGGGAGGGTTGGGAGACCCAGTACTTC.

This clonotype was seen many times. The chain carries TRBV7-2 and TRBJ2-1; tentatively, D is TRBD1 (7 bases). The length of the CDR3 is 13 residues. V was shortened by 5 bases and J by 8 bases, with 13 bases between the two germline ends. The germline V gene has CDR1 SGHTA and CDR2 FQGNSA. CDR3 nucleotides: TGTGCCAGCAGCCTGCAGGGGGGCTATGAGCAGTTCTTC. This sequence encodes CASSLQGGYEQFF.

This clonotype was counted at least ten times. The CDR3 sequence is CSARDLGTGNTIYF. The CDR3 DNA is TGCAGTGCTAGAGATCTAGGGACTGGAAACACCATATATTTT. This rearrangement joins TRBV20-1 to TRBJ1-3; D unresolved. Germline CDR1 is DFQATT and CDR2 is SNEGSKA (reference sequence). V shed 0 bases and J shed 2 bases, with 8 bases lying between them. The CDR3 has 14 amino acids.

This clonotype was seen at least ten times. V and J are TRBV5-6 and TRBJ2-7; unclear D gene. The CDR3 runs to 12 residues. Germline CDR1 SGHDT, CDR2 YYEEEE. V lost 2 bases and J lost 4, with 7 bases in between. As DNA, the CDR3 is TGTGCCAGCAGCTTCGGTTCATACGAGCAGTACGTC. This gives the protein CASSFGSYEQYV.

This clonotype was found a few times. The rearrangement joins TRBV7-2 to TRBJ2-7, with D tentatively TRBD2 (5 bases). V dropped 4 bases and J dropped 4 bases, with 11 bases sitting between them. The germline CDR1 and CDR2 sequences are SGHTA and FQGNSA. The CDR3 runs 13 residues. The CDR3 sequence: CASSYFPGYEQYV. The CDR3 nucleotides read TGTGCCAGCAGCTACTTCCCGGGGTACGAGCAGTACGTC.

The chain joins TRBV20-1 to TRBJ2-4; 11 bases fit TRBD2. The germline gives CDR1 DFQATT, CDR2 SNEGSKA (reference sequence). The junction had 6 bases not matched to a gene; V was cut back by 2 bases and J by 6 bases. The CDR3 spans 15 residues. CDR3 residues: CSARRLAGFVNIQYF. DNA of the CDR3: TGCAGTGCTAGAAGACTAGCGGGGTTTGTAAACATTCAGTACTTC.

V gene TRBV6-5 combines with J gene TRBJ2-1; the D gene is possibly TRBD2 (7 bases). Germline loops: CDR1 MNHEY, CDR2 SVGAGI. The CDR3 is 18 residues long. Trimming took 1 base from V and 0 from J, leaving 16 bases between them. The CDR3 coding sequence is TGTGCCAGCAGTTACTTGCGGGGGCGCGGGAGCTCCTACAATGAGCAGTTCTTC. This gives the protein CASSYLRGRGSSYNEQFF.

The V gene is TRBV20-1, the J gene TRBJ1-2; D unresolved. This CDR3 is 14 amino acids long. The germline gives CDR1 DFQATT, CDR2 SNEGSKA (reference sequence). V lost 0 bases and J 4 bases, leaving 12 bases between the germline ends. The CDR3 nucleotides are TGCAGTGCTAGAGATCCTAGGTTGAGCTATGGCTACACCTTC. It translates to CSARDPRLSYGYTF.

V is TRBV20-1 and J is TRBJ2-5, with D unresolved. Germline V lookup: CDR1 DFQATT, CDR2 SNEGSKA (reference sequence). V dropped 6 bases and J dropped 5 bases, with 16 bases sitting between them. The CDR3 consists of 13 residues. Here the CDR3 DNA reads TGCAGTGCCCGGCCCAACGCCCAGGAGACCCAGTACTTC. It yields the protein CSARPNAQETQYF.

In its sample, this clonotype was seen many times. The chain has TRBV13 and TRBJ2-5; 9 bases map to TRBD1. Germline CDR1 is PRHDT and CDR2 is FYEKMQ (reference sequence). V trimming: 5 bases; J trimming: 5 bases; junction bases outside the gene matches: 6. This CDR3 has 14 residues. CDR3 DNA sequence: TGTGCCAGCAGCCCGGGACAGGGTCCGGAGACCCAGTACTTC. Its translation is CASSPGQGPETQYF.

This clonotype was seen many times. The chain carries TRBV29-1 and TRBJ1-2; tentative D call: TRBD1 (5 bases). The CDR3 contains 12 residues. Trimming shortened V by 7 bases and J by 4 bases, and 13 bases separated the two germline ends. Germline CDR1 reads SQVTM; CDR2 reads ANQGSEA. DNA for the CDR3: TGCAGCGCTGATGAGGGGTTCTATGGCTACACCTTC. It yields the protein CSADEGFYGYTF.

The chain has TRBV5-1 and TRBJ2-5; D perhaps matches TRBD1 (6 bases). This CDR3 comprises 14 residues. Deletions cut 4 bases from V and 5 bases from J, with 15 bases between. The germline V gene encodes CDR1 SGHRS and CDR2 YFSETQ. CDR3 residues: CASSARDTRETQYF. CDR3 sequence (DNA): TGCGCCAGCAGCGCCCGGGACACCCGCGAGACCCAGTACTTC.

This clonotype has just a few counts. The chain recombines TRBV27 with TRBJ2-6; 7 nucleotides line up with TRBD1. V was clipped by 6 bases and J by 1 base; unmatched bases: 9. Germline lookup yields CDR1 MNHEY and CDR2 SMNVEV (reference sequence). The CDR3 is 17 amino acids. The chain's CDR3 is CASSRGQRRSGANVLTF. The CDR3 coding sequence is TGTGCCAGCAGCAGGGGACAGAGACGGTCTGGGGCCAACGTCCTGACTTTC.

This sequence joins TRBV7-2 and TRBJ2-3; 7 nucleotides align to TRBD1. CDR3 length equals 19 residues. J lost 2 bases, V lost 0 bases, and 14 bases had no gene match. The germline V gene has CDR1 SGHTA and CDR2 FQGNSA. The CDR3 reads CASSLARWQTGIYTDTQYF. In DNA form, the CDR3 reads TGTGCCAGCAGCTTAGCGCGGTGGCAGACAGGGATCTACACAGATACGCAGTATTTT.